One and the same sample provided the 29 T cell receptor beta chains below, sequenced in a study of blood T cell repertoires in COVID-19. Method: immunoSEQ multiplex PCR; TCRdb's copy keeps in-frame clones and lacks some. The data hold some 230,000 clones, with over 75% observed a single time. The sequenced sample was PBMCs or T cells enriched from blood (not recorded which). Receptors originate from a woman between 18 and 30 years old in a cohort exposed to, infected with or recovered from COVID-19 (not recorded which).

The chain is built from TRBV5-1 and TRBJ1-3; TRBD1 agrees at 8 bases. The germline V gene has CDR1 SGHRS and CDR2 YFSETQ. This CDR3 is built from 14 residues. V lost 4 bases to trimming and J lost 3 bases; unmatched junction nucleotides: 3. The CDR3 nucleotides read TGCGCCAGCAGCGGAGACAGGGGTGGAAACACCATATATTTT. Amino acids: CASSGDRGGNTIYF.

The gene calls are TRBV19 and TRBJ2-5, with 8 nucleotides matching TRBD1. This CDR3 region has 16 residues. J was trimmed by 5 bases and V by 3 bases; bases with no gene match: 11. Germline V gene data show CDR1 as LNHDA and CDR2 as SQIVND (reference sequence). This CDR3 is CASSIEGQGARETQYF. CDR3 DNA sequence: TGTGCCAGTAGTATCGAGGGTCAGGGGGCGAGGGAGACCCAGTACTTC.

V usage is TRBV11-2 and J usage is TRBJ2-1; D unclear. CDR3 size: 14 residues. The V end was cut by 1 base, the J end by 7 bases, with 11 bases between. Germline V gene lookup returns CDR1 SGHAT and CDR2 FQNNGV. The CDR3 sequence: CASSLANGWNEQFF. DNA of the CDR3: TGTGCCAGCAGCTTAGCTAATGGTTGGAATGAGCAGTTCTTC.

The rearrangement uses TRBV27 and TRBJ2-7; weak D call: TRBD1 (5 bases). This CDR3 is 13 amino acids long. The V end lost 2 bases, the J end lost 2 bases, and 7 bases lay between the germline ends. The V gene's germline CDR1 is MNHEY and CDR2 SMNVEV (reference sequence). This chain's CDR3 is CASSLGAAYEQYF. The CDR3, as DNA: TGTGCCAGCAGTTTAGGGGCAGCCTACGAGCAGTACTTC.

The chain recombines TRBV19 with TRBJ2-6, with a possible D match to TRBD1 (5 bases). CDR1 is LNHDA and CDR2 is SQIVND in the germline V gene (reference sequence). The CDR3 is made up of 15 amino acids. V lost 6 bases and J lost 6, with 15 bases in between. As DNA, the CDR3 is TGTGCCAGTAGACTTGGCGGTGGACAGGCCAACGTCCTGACTTTC. Translation gives CASRLGGGQANVLTF.

The chain couples TRBV7-9 to TRBJ1-1; 9 nucleotides agree with TRBD1. Losses at the gene ends were 4 bases for V and 8 bases for J; bases not matched to a gene: 5. The CDR3 totals 13 residues. Germline V gives CDR1 SEHNR, CDR2 FQNEAQ (reference sequence). The CDR3 DNA reads TGTGCCAGCAGCTACCGACAGGGGGAAGAAGCTTTCTTT. As protein: CASSYRQGEEAFF.

This chain joins TRBV7-2 and TRBJ1-1; D might be TRBD1 (5 bases). This CDR3 spans 15 amino acids. V lost 1 base to trimming and J lost 5 bases, with 14 bases between them. Germline V gives CDR1 SGHTA, CDR2 FQGNSA. CDR3 DNA: TGTGCCAGCAGCTTAGTTGCGGGGCCGGATACTGAAGCTTTCTTT. The encoded protein is CASSLVAGPDTEAFF. Full variable domain (outside the CDR3, taken from reference TRBV7-2 and TRBJ1-1): GAGVSQSPSNKVTEKGKDVELRCDPISGHTALYWYRQSLGQGLEFLIYFQGNSAPDKSGLPSDRFSAERTGGSVSTLTIQRTQQEDSAVYLCASSLVAGPDTEAFFGQGTRLTVV.

This clone has just a few counts. The chain recombines TRBV25-1 with TRBJ1-3, with 9 bases lining up with TRBD1. This CDR3 region has 15 residues. Germline V lookup: CDR1 MGHDK, CDR2 SYGVNS. The ends lost 7 bases at V and 1 base at J; junction bases unmatched: 5. The CDR3 DNA follows: TGTGCCAGCACCGCGACAGGGGGGTCTGGAAACACCATATATTTT. It codes for CASTATGGSGNTIYF. The full variable domain, its missing parts supplied by reference TRBV25-1 and TRBJ1-3, is EADIYQTPRYLVIGTGKKITLECSQTMGHDKMYWYQQDPGMELHLIHYSYGVNSTEKGDLSSESTVSRIRTEHFPLTLESARPSHTSQYLCASTATGGSGNTIYFGEGSWLTVV.

The J gene is TRBJ1-2, the V gene TRBV12-5; 8 nucleotides agree with TRBD1. J gave up 5 bases and V 5 bases, and 10 bases lay outside the gene matches. CDR1 and CDR2 from the germline V gene are LGHNT and FRNRAP. The CDR3 has 15 residues. The CDR3 DNA follows: TGTGCTAGTGGTCCCCCGACAGGGGATTGGTATGGCTACACCTTC. It codes for CASGPPTGDWYGYTF.

The chain has TRBV19 and TRBJ1-6; D gene ambiguous. Germline assignment: CDR1 LNHDA and CDR2 SQIVND (reference sequence). V was shortened by 1 base and J by 12 bases, with 16 bases between the two germline ends. This CDR3 has 15 residues. CDR3 region: CASSIAGGNLKPLHF. In DNA, the CDR3 is TGTGCCAGTAGTATAGCGGGAGGGAACTTGAAACCCCTCCACTTT.

The chain uses TRBV19 and TRBJ2-7; TRBD1 aligns across 8 bases. This CDR3 has 12 residues. V was clipped by 6 bases and J by 2 bases; unmatched bases: 0. In germline, CDR1 is LNHDA, CDR2 SQIVND (reference sequence). CDR3 in amino acids: CASSRGPYEQYF. The CDR3 DNA reads TGTGCCAGTAGCAGGGGGCCCTACGAGCAGTACTTC.

This clone was observed a single time. This chain uses TRBV30 with TRBJ1-1; a weak D match, TRBD1 (6 bases). Trimming removed 4 bases at V and 2 bases at J, with 17 bases between. The CDR3 totals 15 residues. The V gene's germline CDR1 is GTSNPN and CDR2 SVGIG (reference sequence). CDR3 amino acids: CAWIPGQVLNTEAFF. CDR3 coding DNA: TGTGCCTGGATTCCGGGACAAGTACTAAACACTGAAGCTTTCTTT.

The chain couples TRBV12-3 or TRBV12-4 to TRBJ2-2, with no clear D. The CDR3 sequence is 13 residues long. Trimming stripped 4 bases from V and 2 bases from J, with 5 bases between. CDR3 bases: TGTGCCAGCAGTTCTAGAAACACCGGGGAGCTGTTTTTT. It codes for CASSSRNTGELFF.

V is TRBV5-1 and J is TRBJ1-1, with TRBD1 identical over 7 bases. Germline V gene sequence: CDR1 SGHRS, CDR2 YFSETQ. The CDR3 totals 13 residues. V gave up 4 bases and J gave up 8 bases; unmatched junction bases: 8. CDR3 loop: CASSAGTAREAFF. The CDR3 region has the DNA TGCGCCAGCAGCGCAGGGACAGCTAGGGAAGCTTTCTTT.

The rearrangement links TRBV6-4 to TRBJ1-6, with 10 bases aligning to TRBD1. The CDR3 consists of 13 residues. Germline V gene sequence: CDR1 MRHNA, CDR2 SNTAGT. V was pared by 8 bases and J by 8 bases, with 3 bases of the junction left unmatched. CDR3 region: CASGQGGDSPLHF. CDR3 nucleotide sequence: TGTGCCAGCGGACAGGGGGGAGATTCACCCCTCCACTTT.

The chain links TRBV2 to TRBJ1-1; 7 bases are a match to TRBD1. Looked up from germline, CDR1 is SNHLY and CDR2 is FYNNEI. The trim removed 7 bases at V and 1 base at J, leaving 3 bases unmatched. CDR3 length equals 13 residues. CDR3 nucleotides: TGTGCCAGCACTTGGACAGGGAACACTGAAGCTTTCTTT. Residues: CASTWTGNTEAFF.

The J gene is TRBJ1-1, the V gene TRBV7-9; D is unclear. This CDR3 region has 16 residues. The V and J ends lost 7 bases and 5 bases respectively, with 23 bases between them. Germline lookup yields CDR1 SEHNR and CDR2 FQNEAQ (reference sequence). The chain's CDR3 is CASTIGSWSQGTEAFF. For the CDR3, the DNA is TGTGCCAGCACTATTGGGAGTTGGAGTCAAGGGACTGAAGCTTTCTTT.

V gene TRBV7-2 combines with J gene TRBJ2-7; TRBD1 might be the D (6 bases). This CDR3 is built from 14 residues. V was trimmed by 5 bases and J by 3 bases, leaving 14 bases between them. Germline V CDR1 and CDR2: SGHTA, FQGNSA. The CDR3 bases are TGTGCCAGCAGCCCCGGGACACCAGTCTACGAGCAGTACTTC. Translating gives CASSPGTPVYEQYF. Using reference TRBV7-2 and TRBJ2-7 for the parts outside the CDR3, the full variable domain is GAGVSQSPSNKVTEKGKDVELRCDPISGHTALYWYRQSLGQGLEFLIYFQGNSAPDKSGLPSDRFSAERTGGSVSTLTIQRTQQEDSAVYLCASSPGTPVYEQYFGPGTRLTVT.

The chain joins TRBV5-8 to TRBJ1-2; D is perhaps TRBD1 (5 bases). CDR1 and CDR2 (germline): SGHTS, YDEGEE. V lost 0 bases to trimming and J lost 0 bases, with 9 bases between them. The CDR3 is made up of 15 amino acids. The DNA of the CDR3 is TGTGCCAGCAGCTTGGTGACAGTCACTAACTATGGCTACACCTTC. Amino acid sequence: CASSLVTVTNYGYTF.

The CDR3 region is CASSIRQDVYEQYF. The DNA for the CDR3 is TGTGCCAGCAGCATTCGACAGGACGTCTACGAGCAGTACTTC. This chain uses TRBV7-9 with TRBJ2-7; TRBD1 might be the D (6 bases). CDR3 length: 14 residues. CDR1 SEHNR and CDR2 FQNEAQ come from the germline V gene (reference sequence). V was clipped by 5 bases and J by 3 bases, with 14 bases between them.

The V and J genes are TRBV5-5 and TRBJ1-6; 8 nucleotides match TRBD1. Germline V gene data show CDR1 as SGHKS and CDR2 as YYEKEE (reference sequence). This CDR3 is 15 amino acids long. V was pared by 4 bases and J by 8 bases, with 8 bases of the junction left unmatched. For the CDR3, the DNA is TGTGCCAGCAGCCCCGGACAGGGTGGGGATTCACCCCTCCACTTT. Translating it yields CASSPGQGGDSPLHF.

This clone was seen only once. CDR3 DNA: TGTGCCAGCAGTTTAGCTACAGGGGGGCGCATTCAGTACTTC. Translated: CASSLATGGRIQYF. The rearrangement links TRBV28 to TRBJ2-4, with 8 positions matching TRBD1. The V gene's germline CDR1 is MDHEN and CDR2 SYDVKM. The CDR3 has 14 amino acids. With 2 bases clipped from V and 9 bases from J, the junction kept 6 bases outside the gene matches.

The V and J genes are TRBV15 and TRBJ1-5, with D uncertain. Germline-derived CDR1 and CDR2 are LNHNV and YYDKDF (reference sequence). The CDR3 runs 15 residues. V was pared by 4 bases and J by 0 bases, with 10 bases between. The CDR3 nucleotides read TGTGCCACCAGCACCAGACTTTCTAGCAATCAGCCCCAGCATTTT. Translation: CATSTRLSSNQPQHF.

The sample holds one count of this clone. The chain employs TRBV18 and TRBJ1-6, with 7 positions matching TRBD1. Germline lookup yields CDR1 KGHSH and CDR2 LQKENI. This CDR3 contains 19 residues. V shed 6 bases, J shed 0 bases, and the junction held 14 bases outside the gene matches. The CDR3 nucleotides read TGTGCCAGCTCGCCTAAAACCGCGGGACAGAGCTCCTATAATTCACCCCTCCACTTT. Protein product: CASSPKTAGQSSYNSPLHF.

The V and J genes are TRBV7-9 and TRBJ2-5; TRBD2 is a possible D gene (6 bases). The germline V gene encodes CDR1 SEHNR and CDR2 FQNEAQ (reference sequence). The CDR3 is 15 residues long. V gave up 6 bases and J gave up 3 bases, with 17 bases separating them. The CDR3: CASSFPGVEEETQYF. For the CDR3, the DNA is TGTGCCAGCAGTTTCCCGGGGGTGGAGGAAGAGACCCAGTACTTC. The entire variable domain, with the rest obtained from reference TRBV7-9 and TRBJ2-5, is as follows: DTGVSQNPRHKITKRGQNVTFRCDPISEHNRLYWYRQTLGQGPEFLTYFQNEAQLEKSRLLSDRFSAERPKGSFSTLEIQRTEQGDSAMYLCASSFPGVEEETQYFGPGTRLLVL.

The chain uses TRBV6-5 and TRBJ2-7; 9 positions agree with TRBD1. The germline CDR1 and CDR2 sequences are MNHEY and SVGAGI. The CDR3 is 14 residues long. J gave up 7 bases and V 9 bases, and 13 bases lay outside the gene matches. The CDR3 sequence: CASSSGTGLEEQYF. The CDR3 DNA is TGTGCCAGTTCCTCCGGGACAGGGTTGGAAGAGCAGTACTTC.

The genes are TRBV2 and TRBJ1-2; D is possibly TRBD1 (6 bases). Germline values: CDR1 SNHLY, CDR2 FYNNEI. V dropped 3 bases and J dropped 4 bases, with 12 bases sitting between them. The CDR3 is 14 amino acids. Here the CDR3 reads CASSEAGDGYGYTF. The CDR3 nucleotides are TGTGCCAGCAGTGAGGCAGGGGATGGCTATGGCTACACCTTC.

The chain joins TRBV3-1 (or the pseudogene TRBV3-2) to TRBJ1-1; no clear D gene. This CDR3 comprises 13 residues. Looked up from germline, CDR1 is LGHDT and CDR2 is YNNKEL (reference sequence). The V gene lost 0 bases and the J gene lost 0 bases, with 2 bases spanning the gap. The CDR3: CASSQDMNTEAFF. DNA for the CDR3: TGTGCCAGCAGCCAAGATATGAACACTGAAGCTTTCTTT.

In this sample, this clone turned up a few times. V gene TRBV10-1 combines with J gene TRBJ2-7; TRBD1 aligns across 7 bases. With 6 bases clipped from V and 8 bases from J, the junction kept 13 bases outside the gene matches. CDR1 and CDR2 (germline): WNHNN, SYGVQD (reference sequence). The CDR3 contains 14 residues. The CDR3 region has the DNA TGCGCCAGCAGCCCCGGGACAGCCCTAACCCAGCAGTACTTC. Translating gives CASSPGTALTQQYF.